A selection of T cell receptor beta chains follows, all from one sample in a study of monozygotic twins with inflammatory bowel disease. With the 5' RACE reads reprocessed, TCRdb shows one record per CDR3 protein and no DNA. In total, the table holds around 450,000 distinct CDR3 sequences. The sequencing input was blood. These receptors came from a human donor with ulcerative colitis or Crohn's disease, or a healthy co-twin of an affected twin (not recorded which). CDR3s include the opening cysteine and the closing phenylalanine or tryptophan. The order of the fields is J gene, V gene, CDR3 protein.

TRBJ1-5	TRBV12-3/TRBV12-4	CASSLAWNSNQPQHF
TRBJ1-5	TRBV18	CASSPRSTGYGAFSNQPQHF
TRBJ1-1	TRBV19	CASSTRRGNTEAFF
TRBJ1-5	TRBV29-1	CSIMDGDQPQHF
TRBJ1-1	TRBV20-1	CSAGGRSAEAFF
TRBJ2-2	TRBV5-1	CDSSSTGNTGELCF
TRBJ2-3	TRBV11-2	CASSLWTRTDTQYF
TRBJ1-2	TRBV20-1	CSAGRGGYGYTF
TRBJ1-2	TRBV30	CAFTQRGGIYTF
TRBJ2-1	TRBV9	CASSPLTSSYNEQFF
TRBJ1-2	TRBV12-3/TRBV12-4	CASRLGQGVRYTF
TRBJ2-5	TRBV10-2	CAGRSGLQETQYF
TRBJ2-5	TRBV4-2	CASSSPGWETQYF
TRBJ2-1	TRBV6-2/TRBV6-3	CASSYAGGAGQNEQFF
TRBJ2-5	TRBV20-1	CSAVTGDQETQYF
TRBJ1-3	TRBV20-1	CSARMGTTIYF
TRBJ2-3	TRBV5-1	CASSYLAGAVTDTQYF
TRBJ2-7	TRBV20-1	CSASLAESSYEQYF
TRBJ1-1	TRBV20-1	CSARPGGNTEAFF
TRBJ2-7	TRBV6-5	CASSYRQDGDQYF
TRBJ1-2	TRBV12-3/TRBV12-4	CASSFNGARGHGYTF
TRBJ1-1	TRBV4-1	CASSQDRPSGMREAFF
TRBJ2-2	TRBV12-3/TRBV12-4	CASSSFLGGELFF
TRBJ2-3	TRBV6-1	CASRKRGATDTQYF
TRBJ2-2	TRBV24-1	CATSDPGGRRAGELFF
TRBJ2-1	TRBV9	CASSVLTGGTNEQFF
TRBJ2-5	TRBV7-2	CASSLGPPRREGSQETQYF
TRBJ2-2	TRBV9	CASTGAGPELFF
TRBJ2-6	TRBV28	CASRTDGRSGANVLAF
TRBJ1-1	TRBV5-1	CASSVENTEAFF
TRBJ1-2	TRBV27	CASRPTPGNLYGYTF
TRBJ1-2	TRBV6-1	CASSDGAEYNYGYTF
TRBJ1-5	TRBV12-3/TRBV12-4	CASSFLVDQPQHF
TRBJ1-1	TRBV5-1	CASSSGQSNTEAFF
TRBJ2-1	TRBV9	CASSVVSRRTSGLCWSYNEQFF
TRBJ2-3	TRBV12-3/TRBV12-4	CASRPWGGRPDTQYF
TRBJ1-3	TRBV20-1	CSARAREGGNTIYF
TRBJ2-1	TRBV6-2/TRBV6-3	CASRGGTPPGHEQFF
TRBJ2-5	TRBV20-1	CSAPREGGGETQYF
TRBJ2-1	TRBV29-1	CSVGPGLATYNEQFF
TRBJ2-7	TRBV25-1	CASSHLTPAGEQYF
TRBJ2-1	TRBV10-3	CASWTSGKDNEQFF
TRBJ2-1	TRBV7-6	CASSLGEGAQARYNEQFF
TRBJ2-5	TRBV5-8	CASSLVVGETQYF
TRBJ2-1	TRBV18	CASSPGRLGVFNEQFF
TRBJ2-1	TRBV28	CASSRDPYRSYNEQFF
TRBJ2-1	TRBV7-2	CASRPVPTLSYNEQFF
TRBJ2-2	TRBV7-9	CASSSTSERTGELFF
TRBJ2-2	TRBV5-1	CASSLATSGRYSGELFF
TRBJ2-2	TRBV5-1	CASSFGSGGGTGELFF
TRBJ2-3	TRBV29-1	CSVGGAYSTDTQYF